This TCR beta chain originates from a study of T cell clonotyping in hematopoietic cell transplantation (dated by TCRdb to the early 2020s). Concerning the study at large: Pretransplant recipient samples were obtained after cytoreduction. A total of about 140 blood samples were gathered in the study from under 40 consecutive transplant recipients along with their related donors. Recruitment of patients ran from late 2015 to early 2017, and follow-up continued until late 2020 or until death. General findings and caveats noted by the study authors: Just a small fraction of recipient repertoires overlapped with donor repertoires, and more than 97% appeared de novo at the given depth. Inverse Simpson Index values from donors and from recipients before transplant predicted broader TCR repertoire diversity after transplant. The sample size was limited, and CD4 and CD8 repertoire contributions could not be separated because cells were not sorted. After transplant, TCR diversity in recipients dropped, and pathologically expanded clonotypes increased progressively from day 30 to day 180.

What this sample's time point label stands for: recipient sample about 28 days before transplant, after cytoreduction. Blood samples were obtained from recipients approximately 28 days before transplant and at days 30, 100 and 180 after transplant. Using Nuclei Lysis Solution, genomic DNA was extracted from unfractionated peripheral blood mononuclear cells that were either fresh or cryopreserved. TCR beta CDR3 regions were amplified from genomic DNA with the immunoSEQ assay, a bias-controlled multiplex PCR using V- and J-specific primers. A proprietary barcode and Illumina adapter sequences were added to the CDR3 amplicons in a second PCR step. An Illumina MiSeq instrument was used for sequencing of the CDR3 libraries. In the original analysis: immunoSEQ Analyzer 3.0 was used for export and quality control, with R Bioconductor and Immunarch used for downstream analyses. Only productive rearrangements within the normalized downsampled data set were used in the calculation of repertoire metrics. Clonotypes larger than 5 templates in the normalized cohort were defined as pathologically expanded. The Inverse Simpson Index served as the measure of repertoire diversity. To capture all clonotypes, CMV-specificity analyses were performed on the non-normalized data set. TCRdb took over this immuneACCESS table, retaining in-frame rearrangements with V and J assigned. Such tables are incomplete; in checked studies, under half of the missing clones stem from an unresolved V gene, and the remainder is unexplained. Clone size and the V and J calls come from that table; the DNA yielded D and trimming. The table for this sample lists tens of thousands of clones; 80% to 90% of them were counted only once. In total, the top ten clones hold 5.9% of the sample.

Notes on this clone: Its recognized antigen is unknown. No base quality values were provided; no much bigger clone lies one nucleotide off.

The germline V gene gives CDR1 as SGHTS and CDR2 as YDEGEE. The CDR3 goes from the cysteine to the phenylalanine over 14 residues. The entry retains the CDR3 DNA only, 42 bases that are in frame from base 1. V was cut back by 2 bases and J by 4 bases, leaving a gap of 9 bases between them. Sample: peripheral blood mononuclear cells, taken before stem cell transplant. This clonotype originated in a man aged 60 to 69 with biphenotypic leukemia. Some clones in this sample may be carry-over from other donors' samples. The chain is made from TRBV5-8 and TRBJ2-2; the D gene remains uncertain. The CDR3 corresponds to CASSLGIGTGELFF. The nucleotide sequence reads TGTGCCAGCAGCTTAGGCATTGGCACCGGGGAGCTGTTTTTT.